Here is one T cell receptor beta chain with its context. Its cognate antigen is unknown. 5'RACE template switching generated TCR cDNA, adding a universal primer site and UMIs. TCRdb re-called the 5' RACE reads with MiXCR, one entry per CDR3 protein. This sample has roughly 520,000 distinct CDR3 sequences, with 21% found just once. This sample was included in a study of T cells after yellow fever vaccination. The study's findings and limits: CD4 and CD8 compartments shared a small share of clonotypes.

The germline CDR1 and CDR2 sequences are SEHNR and FQNEAQ (reference sequence). CDR3 length: 15 residues. Trimming took 1 base from V and 9 from J; bases not matched to a gene: 6. The sample was PBMCs, taken roughly 20 days after the first yellow fever vaccination. This chain joins TRBV7-9 and TRBJ2-1; 10 bases map to TRBD2. This clonotype was obtained from a man aged 18 to 35 who received the YFV17D yellow fever vaccine. CDR3 in amino acids: CASSLGASGGSEQFF. CDR3 bases: TGTGCCAGCAGCTTAGGGGCTAGCGGGGGTTCTGAGCAGTTCTTC. Looking up the rest from reference TRBV7-9 and TRBJ2-1 gives the full variable domain: DTGVSQNPRHKITKRGQNVTFRCDPISEHNRLYWYRQTLGQGPEFLTYFQNEAQLEKSRLLSDRFSAERPKGSFSTLEIQRTEQGDSAMYLCASSLGASGGSEQFFGPGTRLTVL.